The rows below give T cell receptor beta chains drawn from one sample of a study of blood T cells in healthy people across ages. Each CDR3 protein gets one entry after TCRdb re-called the 5' RACE reads with MiXCR. The table has some 1,000,000 distinct CDR3 sequences, approximately 25% seen once. The same data also went into a second study, on T cells of mothers and their children.

Input material: blood. The receptors stem from a girl aged 2 to 10 in good health. The CDR3 runs from the conserved cysteine through the conserved F or W. The D gene is left open where the match is weak. Clone size is shown for a subset of rows, as once, few, many or a class of expanded clone.

CDR3aa: CATSRWGDDEETQYF; CDR3nt: TGTGCCACCAGCAGATGGGGAGATGACGAAGAGACCCAGTACTTC; abundance: .; v_gene: TRBV15; d_gene: .; j_gene: TRBJ2-5
CDR3aa: CASSLEGGRNYGYTF; CDR3nt: TGTGCCAGCAGTTTAGAGGGTGGAAGGAACTATGGCTACACCTTC; abundance: few; v_gene: TRBV27; d_gene: .; j_gene: TRBJ1-2
CDR3aa: CASSAGLPYEQYF; CDR3nt: TGTGCCAGCAGCGCGGGACTTCCCTACGAGCAGTACTTC; abundance: .; v_gene: TRBV7-9; d_gene: .; j_gene: TRBJ2-7
CDR3aa: CASTPRHSQGDGYTF; CDR3nt: TGTGCCAGCACCCCCAGACATTCTCAGGGGGATGGCTACACCTTC; abundance: .; v_gene: TRBV12-3/TRBV12-4; d_gene: TRBD1; j_gene: TRBJ1-2
CDR3aa: CASSPRLGTEETQYF; CDR3nt: TGTGCCAGCAGCCCCCGTTTAGGGACAGAAGAGACCCAGTACTTC; abundance: few; v_gene: TRBV3-1; d_gene: TRBD1; j_gene: TRBJ2-5
CDR3aa: CSARDMQDTDTQYF; CDR3nt: TGCAGTGCTAGAGATATGCAGGACACAGATACGCAGTATTTT; abundance: few; v_gene: TRBV20-1; d_gene: .; j_gene: TRBJ2-3
CDR3aa: CASSSSVISTDTQYF; CDR3nt: TGTGCCAGCAGCTCTAGCGTAATTAGCACAGATACGCAGTATTTT; abundance: few; v_gene: TRBV7-8; d_gene: .; j_gene: TRBJ2-3
CDR3aa: CSARGRETLYEQYF; CDR3nt: TGCAGTGCTAGAGGGAGGGAGACTCTCTACGAGCAGTACTTC; abundance: .; v_gene: TRBV20-1; d_gene: .; j_gene: TRBJ2-7
CDR3aa: CASSPERTSAETQYF; CDR3nt: TGCGCCAGCAGTCCTGAACGGACTAGTGCCGAGACCCAGTACTTC; abundance: .; v_gene: TRBV4-1; d_gene: TRBD2; j_gene: TRBJ2-5
CDR3aa: CASSLRDTNIQYF; CDR3nt: TGTGCCAGCAGCTTACGGGATACGAACATTCAGTACTTC; abundance: .; v_gene: TRBV7-9; d_gene: .; j_gene: TRBJ2-4
CDR3aa: CASSSRAPNTGELFF; CDR3nt: TGCGCCAGCAGCTCGCGGGCCCCGAACACCGGGGAGCTGTTTTTT; abundance: .; v_gene: TRBV5-1; d_gene: .; j_gene: TRBJ2-2
CDR3aa: CASSLEVAGDYEQYF; CDR3nt: TGTGCCAGCAGCTTAGAGGTAGCGGGAGACTACGAGCAGTACTTC; abundance: .; v_gene: TRBV7-2; d_gene: TRBD2; j_gene: TRBJ2-7
CDR3aa: CASSDPEANEKLFF; CDR3nt: TGTGCCAGCAGTGATCCCGAAGCTAATGAAAAACTGTTTTTT; abundance: .; v_gene: TRBV28; d_gene: .; j_gene: TRBJ1-4
CDR3aa: CSAREMKGTIQYF; CDR3nt: TGCAGTGCTAGAGAGATGAAGGGGACGATTCAGTACTTC; abundance: .; v_gene: TRBV20-1; d_gene: .; j_gene: TRBJ2-4
CDR3aa: CASTRNFQETQYF; CDR3nt: TGTGCCAGCACAAGGAACTTCCAAGAGACCCAGTACTTC; abundance: .; v_gene: TRBV28; d_gene: .; j_gene: TRBJ2-5
CDR3aa: CASSFRGLWETQYF; CDR3nt: TGTGCCAGCAGTTTCAGGGGATTGTGGGAGACCCAGTACTTC; abundance: .; v_gene: TRBV27; d_gene: .; j_gene: TRBJ2-5
CDR3aa: CSARDGVVGNQPQHF; CDR3nt: TGCAGTGCTAGAGATGGGGTTGTGGGCAATCAGCCCCAGCATTTT; abundance: .; v_gene: TRBV20-1; d_gene: .; j_gene: TRBJ1-5
CDR3aa: CSVCIFGGSNYNEQFF; CDR3nt: TGCAGCGTTTGTATATTCGGGGGAAGTAACTACAATGAGCAGTTCTTC; abundance: few; v_gene: TRBV29-1; d_gene: .; j_gene: TRBJ2-1
CDR3aa: CASSPGTGLYEQYF; CDR3nt: TGTGCCAGCAGTCCTGGGACAGGGCTCTACGAGCAGTACTTC; abundance: few; v_gene: TRBV27; d_gene: TRBD1; j_gene: TRBJ2-7
CDR3aa: CASRMLAPDQFF; CDR3nt: TGTGCCAGCAGGATGTTGGCCCCGGATCAGTTCTTC; abundance: .; v_gene: TRBV7-9; d_gene: .; j_gene: TRBJ2-1
CDR3aa: CASSPPGGNTEAFF; CDR3nt: TGTGCCAGCTCACCACCGGGGGGGAACACTGAAGCTTTCTTT; abundance: many; v_gene: TRBV18; d_gene: .; j_gene: TRBJ1-1
CDR3aa: CASSLSGTEGTYEQYF; CDR3nt: TGTGCCAGCAGTCTATCCGGGACAGAGGGGACCTACGAGCAGTACTTC; abundance: few; v_gene: TRBV27; d_gene: TRBD1; j_gene: TRBJ2-7
CDR3aa: CASSFVTGSYEQYF; CDR3nt: TGTGCCAGCAGCTTCGTAACCGGTTCCTACGAGCAGTACTTC; abundance: .; v_gene: TRBV7-9; d_gene: .; j_gene: TRBJ2-7
CDR3aa: CASSAPWAGVTGEQFF; CDR3nt: TGTGCCAGCAGTGCTCCCTGGGCGGGGGTCACCGGTGAGCAGTTCTTC; abundance: few; v_gene: TRBV25-1; d_gene: TRBD2; j_gene: TRBJ2-1
CDR3aa: CASSEWSTGNTYEQYF; CDR3nt: TGTGCCAGCAGTGAATGGTCGACGGGGAATACCTACGAGCAGTACTTC; abundance: .; v_gene: TRBV25-1; d_gene: .; j_gene: TRBJ2-7
CDR3aa: CASSIGSTNEKLFF; CDR3nt: TGTGCCAGTAGTATCGGATCAACTAATGAAAAACTGTTTTTT; abundance: few; v_gene: TRBV19; d_gene: .; j_gene: TRBJ1-4
CDR3aa: CASSDDRLADNEQFF; CDR3nt: TGTGCCAGCAGCGATGACAGGTTAGCGGACAATGAGCAGTTCTTC; abundance: many; v_gene: TRBV9; d_gene: .; j_gene: TRBJ2-1
CDR3aa: CASSQASYNRAGNTIYF; CDR3nt: TGCGCCAGCAGCCAAGCGTCGTATAACAGGGCTGGAAACACCATATATTTT; abundance: few; v_gene: TRBV14; d_gene: .; j_gene: TRBJ1-3
CDR3aa: CASSLGPRGPGEDTQYF; CDR3nt: TGTGCCAGCAGCCTCGGTCCCCGCGGCCCGGGGGAGGATACGCAGTATTTT; abundance: .; v_gene: TRBV28; d_gene: .; j_gene: TRBJ2-3
CDR3aa: CASSQEWQAILSGNTIYF; CDR3nt: TGTGCCAGCAGCCAAGAATGGCAGGCTATCCTCTCTGGAAACACCATATATTTT; abundance: few; v_gene: TRBV3-1; d_gene: .; j_gene: TRBJ1-3